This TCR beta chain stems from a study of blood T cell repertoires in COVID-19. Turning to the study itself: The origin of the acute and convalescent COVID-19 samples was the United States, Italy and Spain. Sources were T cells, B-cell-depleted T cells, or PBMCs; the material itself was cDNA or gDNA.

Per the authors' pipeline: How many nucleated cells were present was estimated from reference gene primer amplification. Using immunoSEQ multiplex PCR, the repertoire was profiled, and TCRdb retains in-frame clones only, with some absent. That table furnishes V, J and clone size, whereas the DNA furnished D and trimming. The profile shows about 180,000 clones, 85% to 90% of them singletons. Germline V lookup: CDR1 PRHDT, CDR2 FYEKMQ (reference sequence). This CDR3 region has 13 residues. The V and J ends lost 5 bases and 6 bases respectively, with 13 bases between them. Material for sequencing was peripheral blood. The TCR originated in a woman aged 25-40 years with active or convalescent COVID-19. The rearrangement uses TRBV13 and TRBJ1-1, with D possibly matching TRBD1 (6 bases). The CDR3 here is CASSPGAGAEAFF. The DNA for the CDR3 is TGTGCCAGCAGCCCCGGGGCAGGGGCTGAAGCTTTCTTT.